The source of this TCR beta chain is a study of T-cell reconstitution after alpha-beta-depleted transplantation in children. V was clipped by 0 bases and J by 9 bases, with 18 bases between them. The length of the CDR3 is 16 residues. CDR1 is MNHEY, CDR2 SVGEGT, per germline. Molecular barcoding with unique molecular identifiers was used for the TCRbeta library. TCRdb re-called the PCR reads with MiXCR, one entry per CDR3 protein. This sample has 280,000 or so distinct CDR3 sequences; roughly 11% occur once, and the top ten carry around 22%. Whole-study results and caveats: Newly made T cells mostly supplied T-cell counts and diversity one year after transplant.

Regarding this clonotype: Antigen specificity is unknown.

The genes are TRBV6-2 or TRBV6-3 and TRBJ1-5, with D unclear. The sequence derives from a male patient between 2 and 9 years old who had a stem cell transplant for chronic granulomatous disease, so the T cells may come from the graft donor. The sample was peripheral blood, taken 180 days after TCRalphabeta/CD19-depleted stem cell transplant. The CDR3 DNA reads as TGTGCCAGCAGTTACTCGACGGACGCCCCGGGGTGGCCCCAGCATTTT. Protein sequence: CASSYSTDAPGWPQHF.